This record looks at one TCR beta chain sequence and its context. The target antigen is unknown. One junction end disagrees with the germline gene, perhaps due to a read error. This entry is derived from a study of cytomegalovirus exposure and HLA in healthy donors. The CDR3 sequence is 14 residues long. The germline CDR1 and CDR2 sequences are MDHEN and SYDVKM. The primer mix had 60 Vbeta and 13 Jbeta primers. Only in-frame clones appear in the TCRdb table, and some are missing; sequencing was by immunoSEQ multiplex PCR. The sample holds roughly 100,000 clones, 10% seen once. The donors were healthy bone marrow donors. Regarding the study as a whole: Productive rates of about 87% or about 30% were seen for most TCR beta V segments in an earlier analysis. Follow-up analysis later connected one missense variant in DCLRE1C with trimming of TCR beta V- and J-genes.

V and J are TRBV28 and TRBJ2-7; maybe TRBD1 (8 bases). This TCR came from a man aged 35 to 55 in good health and CMV-seropositive. The sample comprised PBMCs. The CDR3 sequence: CASSFRGVQTGEDF. In DNA form, the CDR3 reads TGTGCCAGCAGTTTTCGGGGGGTTCAGACAGGGGAGGACTTC.